These 25 T cell receptor beta chains share one sample of origin, sequenced in a study of blood T cell repertoires in COVID-19. Some clones are missing from TCRdb's copy, which holds only in-frame ones; the method was immunoSEQ multiplex PCR. Among around 99,000 clones listed, around four fifths were seen once. The sequencing input was peripheral blood. The receptors stem from a man in his 70s with acute or convalescent COVID-19.

The rearrangement joins TRBV19 to TRBJ1-2, with TRBD1 matching 7 bases. Germline CDR1 LNHDA, CDR2 SQIVND (reference sequence). V was clipped by 4 bases and J by 7 bases; unmatched bases: 3. This CDR3 is built from 12 residues. The CDR3 coding sequence is TGTGCCAGTAGTAAGACAGGGTTTGGCTACACCTTC. Protein sequence: CASSKTGFGYTF. The whole variable domain, remainder taken from reference TRBV19 and TRBJ1-2, is DGGITQSPKYLFRKEGQNVTLSCEQNLNHDAMYWYRQDPGQGLRLIYYSQIVNDFQKGDIAEGYSVSREKKESFPLTVTSAQKNPTAFYLCASSKTGFGYTFGSGTRLTVV.

This sequence joins TRBV28 and TRBJ1-2; 9 bases line up with TRBD1. CDR3 length: 14 residues. J lost 6 bases, V lost 4 bases, and 6 bases had no gene match. Germline V CDR1 and CDR2: MDHEN, SYDVKM. CDR3 sequence: CASSSEGDRDGYTF. CDR3 nucleotide sequence: TGTGCCAGCAGTTCCGAGGGGGACAGGGATGGCTACACCTTC.

The chain carries TRBV12-3 or TRBV12-4 and TRBJ1-1, with 7 bases matching TRBD1. Losses at the gene ends were 6 bases for V and 1 base for J; bases not matched to a gene: 2. The CDR3 spans 13 residues. This CDR3 reads CASRDRPNTEAFF. The CDR3 nucleotides read TGTGCCAGCAGGGACAGGCCGAACACTGAAGCTTTCTTT.

The chain joins TRBV3-1 (or the pseudogene TRBV3-2) to TRBJ2-1; 12 nucleotides agree with TRBD2. CDR3 length: 16 amino acids. From germline, CDR1 is LGHDT and CDR2 YNNKEL (reference sequence). J gave up 4 bases and V 2 bases, and 3 bases lay outside the gene matches. CDR3 in amino acids: CASSQWTSGDYNEQFF. Here the CDR3 DNA reads TGTGCCAGCAGCCAATGGACTAGCGGGGATTACAATGAGCAGTTCTTC.

This clone has only a few counts. V and J are TRBV21-1 and TRBJ2-3; the listed D gene, TRBD1, was not tested against the DNA. TRBV21-1 has pseudogene status. The CDR3 runs to 16 residues. In DNA, the CDR3 is TGTGCCAGCAGCACGACCGGGACAGGACGCACAGATACGCAGTATTTT. It translates to CASSTTGTGRTDTQYF.

The rearrangement joins TRBV6-1 to TRBJ1-2; D perhaps matches TRBD1 (6 bases). Germline V lookup: CDR1 MNHNS, CDR2 SASEGT. The CDR3 runs to 14 residues. Between the trimmed V and J ends, which lost 0 bases and 8 bases, there was a span of 13 bases. The CDR3 DNA is TGTGCCAGCAGTGAAGCCTACAGGGATTCCGGCTACACCTTC. It codes for CASSEAYRDSGYTF.

The chain carries TRBV2 and TRBJ1-6, with TRBD1 matching 8 bases. This CDR3 spans 16 amino acids. V was pared by 3 bases and J by 7 bases, with 8 bases of the junction left unmatched. Germline CDR1 is SNHLY and CDR2 is FYNNEI. The CDR3 reads CASSEAGTGFNSPLHF. CDR3 bases: TGTGCCAGCAGTGAGGCTGGGACAGGCTTCAATTCACCCCTCCACTTT.

V and J are TRBV18 and TRBJ2-1; 9 nucleotides line up with TRBD1. V lost 3 bases and J lost 4; bases outside the gene matches: 7. The germline CDR1 and CDR2 sequences are KGHSH and LQKENI. The CDR3 has 16 amino acids. CDR3 nucleotide sequence: TGTGCCAGCTCACCTTCGGGGACAGGGTTATACAATGAGCAGTTCTTC. This codes for CASSPSGTGLYNEQFF.

This clone is a singleton in its sample. Germline and junction disagree at one end, which may indicate a read error. The chain joins TRBV12-3 or TRBV12-4 to TRBJ1-5, with 7 bases lining up with TRBD1. CDR3 size: 13 residues. The CDR3 coding sequence is TGTGCCAGCAATTTACAGGGGAGTCAGCCCCAGCATTTT. Residues: CASNLQGSQPQHF.

This chain links TRBV25-1 with TRBJ2-1; 7 bases line up with TRBD1. CDR3 length: 15 amino acids. V lost 3 bases, J lost 4 bases, and 6 bases stayed unmatched. Germline CDR1 MGHDK, CDR2 SYGVNS. This CDR3 reads CASSDEGQRYNEQFF. The CDR3 bases are TGTGCCAGCAGTGACGAGGGACAGCGATACAATGAGCAGTTCTTC.

CDR3 DNA sequence: TGCGCCAGCAGCTTAATACAGGGAGAACAGCCCCAGCATTTT. This codes for CASSLIQGEQPQHF. This chain joins TRBV5-1 and TRBJ1-5; possibly TRBD1 for D (6 bases). V was cut by 2 bases and J by 7 bases, with 13 bases left in between. The length of the CDR3 is 14 residues. Germline CDR1 is SGHRS and CDR2 is YFSETQ.

This sequence joins TRBV15 and TRBJ2-5; TRBD1 aligns across 7 bases. This CDR3 contains 17 residues. From germline, CDR1 is LNHNV and CDR2 YYDKDF (reference sequence). The ends lost 5 bases at V and 7 bases at J; junction bases unmatched: 19. Written as DNA, the CDR3 is TGTGCCACCAGCGAGGAACAGGGGTCCATCGTTTCCGGGACCCAGTACTTC. This translates into CATSEEQGSIVSGTQYF.

This chain links TRBV4-3 with TRBJ1-6; possibly TRBD1 for D (6 bases). The V and J ends lost 3 bases and 0 bases respectively, with 12 bases between them. The length of the CDR3 is 17 residues. CDR1 is LGHNA and CDR2 is YSLEER in the germline V gene. The CDR3 loop is CASSQDRASSYNSPLHF. The CDR3 DNA is TGCGCCAGCAGCCAGGACAGAGCTAGCTCCTATAATTCACCCCTCCACTTT.

In its sample, this clone was seen once. The genes are TRBV6-6 and TRBJ1-5; perhaps TRBD1 as D (5 bases). Germline loops: CDR1 MNHNY, CDR2 SVGAGI (reference sequence). The CDR3 sequence is 15 residues long. V lost 2 bases, J lost 3 bases, and 11 bases lay in between. Written as DNA, the CDR3 is TGTGCCAGCAGTTACGGGGGGATCAACAATCAGCCCCAGCATTTT. Its translation: CASSYGGINNQPQHF.

This clone was picked up many times. The V call is TRBV19, the J call TRBJ1-1; a possible D gene is TRBD1 (5 bases). V lost 10 bases and J lost 5, with 11 bases in between. The germline gives CDR1 LNHDA, CDR2 SQIVND (reference sequence). This CDR3 has 11 amino acids. This chain's CDR3 is CATTRQTEAFF. The CDR3 DNA reads TGTGCCACCACCAGACAGACTGAAGCTTTCTTT.

This chain links TRBV13 with TRBJ2-7; 8 bases match TRBD1. Trimming cost V 8 bases and J 3 bases; bases outside gene matches: 6. Germline V gene sequence: CDR1 PRHDT, CDR2 FYEKMQ (reference sequence). The CDR3 loop spans 13 amino acids. Here the CDR3 reads CASWLQGGYEQYF. CDR3 DNA sequence: TGTGCCAGCTGGCTACAGGGGGGCTACGAGCAGTACTTC. The full variable domain, completed using reference TRBV13 and TRBJ2-7, is AAGVIQSPRHLIKEKRETATLKCYPIPRHDTVYWYQQGPGQDPQFLISFYEKMQSDKGSIPDRFSAQQFSDYHSELNMSSLELGDSALYFCASWLQGGYEQYFGPGTRLTVT.

The table lists this clone with a count of one. This chain joins TRBV4-2 and TRBJ1-2; possible D gene TRBD1, 5 bases. Trimming pared 0 bases from V and 6 bases from J, leaving 17 bases between. The CDR3 is 16 amino acids. CDR1 and CDR2 from the germline V gene are LGHNA and YNFKEQ. The CDR3 DNA is TGTGCCAGCAGCCAAGATTTAGTAACAGGATCAGATGGCTACACCTTC. This codes for CASSQDLVTGSDGYTF.

This clone showed up just a few times. The rearrangement uses TRBV5-1 and TRBJ1-1, with TRBD1 matching over 10 bases. CDR1 is SGHRS, CDR2 YFSETQ, per germline. The CDR3 sequence is 18 residues long. The junction had 8 bases not matched to a gene; V was cut back by 0 bases and J by 0 bases. The CDR3, as DNA: TGCGCCAGCAGCTTGGCCGGGACAGGGGCGAATTTGAACACTGAAGCTTTCTTT. Translating gives CASSLAGTGANLNTEAFF.

The J gene is TRBJ2-3, the V gene TRBV28; 9 nucleotides line up with TRBD2. The CDR3 runs 15 residues. V lost 1 base to trimming and J lost 4 bases; unmatched junction nucleotides: 3. Germline CDR1 is MDHEN and CDR2 is SYDVKM. The CDR3 here is CASSLLAGGADTQYF. The DNA for the CDR3 is TGTGCCAGCAGTTTATTGGCGGGGGGGGCAGATACGCAGTATTTT.

This clone has only a few counts. V is TRBV19 and J is TRBJ2-2; TRBD1 agrees at 7 bases. This CDR3 comprises 17 residues. Germline assignment: CDR1 LNHDA and CDR2 SQIVND (reference sequence). Losses at the gene ends were 9 bases for V and 1 base for J; bases not matched to a gene: 14. The CDR3 spells CASGVTPGQLNTGELFF. The CDR3 region has the DNA TGTGCCAGCGGCGTCACACCGGGACAGCTGAACACCGGGGAGCTGTTTTTT. The variable domain in full, with the rest retrieved from reference TRBV19 and TRBJ2-2, is DGGITQSPKYLFRKEGQNVTLSCEQNLNHDAMYWYRQDPGQGLRLIYYSQIVNDFQKGDIAEGYSVSREKKESFPLTVTSAQKNPTAFYLCASGVTPGQLNTGELFFGEGSRLTVL.

The rearrangement uses TRBV2 and TRBJ2-5; 10 bases align to TRBD1. J gave up 4 bases and V 4 bases, and 6 bases lay outside the gene matches. Germline V lookup: CDR1 SNHLY, CDR2 FYNNEI. The CDR3 is 15 amino acids. CDR3 protein: CASSGQGALGETQYF. The CDR3 nucleotides read TGTGCCAGCAGTGGACAGGGGGCGCTGGGAGAGACCCAGTACTTC.

The chain uses TRBV6-2 or TRBV6-3 and TRBJ2-1; 7 bases are a match to TRBD1. The trim removed 5 bases at V and 8 bases at J, leaving 24 bases unmatched. CDR1 and CDR2 from the germline V gene are MNHEY and SVGEGT. The CDR3 runs 19 residues. The DNA of the CDR3 is TGTGCCAGCAGTCCGACAGGGAACAAAGCTAGTATGCAACGCCATGAGCAGTTCTTC. This encodes CASSPTGNKASMQRHEQFF.

The chain joins TRBV21-1 to TRBJ1-2; the D call of TRBD1 is as the table states it, not checked on the DNA. TRBV21-1 is labeled a pseudogene. The CDR3 spans 14 residues. CDR3 in amino acids: CASIRRTGGFGYTF. The CDR3 DNA sequence: TGTGCCAGCATCAGGAGGACAGGGGGCTTTGGCTACACCTTC.

This clone was seen only once. This chain connects TRBV2 to TRBJ1-4; D unclear. The germline V and J ends were trimmed by 6 bases and 12 bases, with 14 bases remaining between them. The CDR3 sequence is 12 residues long. CDR1 is SNHLY, CDR2 FYNNEI, per germline. DNA of the CDR3: TGTGCCAGCAGCGCACAAGGGAGCCAACTGTTTTTT. This codes for CASSAQGSQLFF.

The rearrangement links TRBV5-6 to TRBJ2-7, with no clear D. V gave up 7 bases and J gave up 2 bases, with 10 bases separating them. Germline V gene lookup returns CDR1 SGHDT and CDR2 YYEEEE. The CDR3 spans 12 residues. The CDR3: CASSMRAYEQYF. CDR3 DNA sequence: TGTGCCAGCTCCATGCGTGCCTACGAGCAGTACTTC.